These T cell receptor beta chains were read from a single sample in a study of blood T cell repertoires in COVID-19. Some clones are missing from TCRdb's copy, which holds only in-frame ones; the method was immunoSEQ multiplex PCR. The sample lists some 150,000 clones, approximately 87% occurring once. Sample: PBMCs or T cells enriched from blood (not recorded which). The receptors here all came from a woman aged 50 to 60 who had recovered from COVID-19. Each CDR3 is given with its conserved first and last residue. A D gene is named only where the DNA matches it firmly. Size is omitted from some rows. Given values are once, few, many or a class for expanded clones.

D gene	V gene	J gene	clone size	CDR3 DNA	CDR3 protein
TRBD2	TRBV12-5	TRBJ2-1	once	TGTGCTAGTGGCCCCCAGGGATTGCGGGGGGCTTTTTACAATGAGCAGTTCTTC	CASGPQGLRGAFYNEQFF
TRBD1	TRBV28	TRBJ1-4	once	TGTGCCAGCAGTTTATGGACAGGGTCATTCGAAAAACTGTTTTTT	CASSLWTGSFEKLFF
NA	TRBV27	TRBJ1-6	NA	TGTGCCAGCAGTCGGGACAAGGCCTATAATTCACCCCTCCACTTT	CASSRDKAYNSPLHF
NA	TRBV19	TRBJ1-1	NA	TGTGCCAGTATGCCCGAGGGCCCCTACACTGAAGCTTTCTTT	CASMPEGPYTEAFF
TRBD1	TRBV6-2/TRBV6-3	TRBJ1-5	few	TGTGCCAGCAGTTACTCGAAATTCACCACAGGGACAGGCGCTAATCAGCCCCAGCATTTT	CASSYSKFTTGTGANQPQHF
TRBD2	TRBV2	TRBJ2-1	NA	TGTGCCCGCCGGGGCCCCCGCGCGGGGGGCAACAATGAGCAGTTCTTC	CARRGPRAGGNNEQFF
NA	TRBV5-5	TRBJ2-1	NA	TGTGCCAGCAGCTGGAGGGGACCAGAGGTTGAGCAGTTCTTC	CASSWRGPEVEQFF
NA	TRBV6-5	TRBJ1-1	few	TGTGCCAGCACCCCGCACGGGGGGAACTCTGAAGCTTTCTTT	CASTPHGGNSEAFF
TRBD1	TRBV6-2/TRBV6-3	TRBJ1-5	NA	TGTGCCAGCAGTTACTCAGGGACAGGGTTGCCCCAGCATTTT	CASSYSGTGLPQHF
NA	TRBV28	TRBJ2-3	NA	TGTGCCAGCAGTTCCAGGGCGAGCCGCACAGATACGCAGTATTTT	CASSSRASRTDTQYF
NA	TRBV19	TRBJ1-4	NA	TGTGCCAGTAGCCCGCCTGGGGAGCATAATGAAAAACTGTTTTTT	CASSPPGEHNEKLFF
NA	TRBV29-1	TRBJ1-1	NA	TGCAGCGTTGAAGCCTGGCGGGGTACCGGAGCTTTCTTT	CSVEAWRGTGAFF
NA	TRBV20-1	TRBJ1-2	NA	TGCAGTGCTAGCGTTAACTATGGCTACACCTTC	CSASVNYGYTF
TRBD1	TRBV7-9	TRBJ1-1	once	TGTGCCGGGGCGGACGCGGACAGGGGAACTGAAGCTTTCTTT	CAGADADRGTEAFF
NA	TRBV30	TRBJ1-2	NA	TGTGCCTGGAGTTACAGCCGGGACACCCACTTC	CAWSYSRDTHF